A selection of T cell receptor beta chains follows, all from one sample in a study of OX40 agonist ivuxolimab in advanced cancers. Only in-frame clones appear in the TCRdb table, and some are missing; sequencing was by immunoSEQ multiplex PCR. The data show 70,000 to 85,000 clones, approximately 84% seen once. The source material was CD4+ or CD8+ T cells sorted from blood, sampled in a trial of the OX40 agonist ivuxolimab. The receptors were sampled from an adult with an advanced solid tumor such as melanoma, head and neck, liver or kidney cancer. The CDR3 runs from the conserved cysteine through the conserved F or W. The D gene is left open where the match is weak. A clone size is listed for some rows: how often the clone was seen (once, few, many), or a class if it is expanded.

clone_size d_call j_call v_call cdr3_nt cdr3_aa
- - TRBJ1-4 TRBV5-5 TGTGCCAGCTTTGGGAATGAAAAACTGTTTTTT CASFGNEKLFF
- - TRBJ1-5 TRBV27 TGTGCCAGCAGGTCAGGGCATAGCAATCAGCCCCAGCATTTT CASRSGHSNQPQHF
- - TRBJ2-7 TRBV10-3 TGTGCCATCAGTGACCCGGGGACGGATTCCTACGAGCAGTACTTC CAISDPGTDSYEQYF
- TRBD1 TRBJ2-7 TRBV7-2 TGTGCCAGCAGCTCCAACCGGGACAGGGGCAACGAGCAGTACTTC CASSSNRDRGNEQYF
- - TRBJ1-2 TRBV2 TGTGCCAGCAGTGAAGGCCGTGGAACAGGACTTTATGGCTACACCTTC CASSEGRGTGLYGYTF
- TRBD1 TRBJ2-1 TRBV11-3 TGTGCCAGCAGCGTAAGGGGGCCCGAGCAGTTCTTC CASSVRGPEQFF
- - TRBJ2-2 TRBV4-3 TGCGCCAGCAGCCAAGATCCGGTCGGACAGTTGAACACCGGGGAGCTGTTTTTT CASSQDPVGQLNTGELFF
- TRBD1 TRBJ2-2 TRBV19 TGTGCCAGTAGTATCACAGGGGTCAGGAACGCCGGGGAGCTGTTTTTT CASSITGVRNAGELFF
- - TRBJ1-5 TRBV7-8 TGTGCCAGCAGCCTAGGGGGTCCTAATAGCAATCAGCCCCAGCATTTT CASSLGGPNSNQPQHF
- TRBD2 TRBJ2-1 TRBV30 TGTGCCTGGAGACTGGGACTAAGCGGCCCCTCCTACAATGAGCAGTTCTTC CAWRLGLSGPSYNEQFF
- - TRBJ2-3 TRBV5-4 TGTGCCAGCAGCTTGGCCTCGGTTTCGACGCAGTATTTT CASSLASVSTQYF
- TRBD2 TRBJ2-5 TRBV13 TGTGCCAGCAGCTTAGTAGGTCTAGCGGGGACCCAAGAGACCCAGTACTTC CASSLVGLAGTQETQYF
- - TRBJ2-2 TRBV7-3 TGTGCCAGCAGCGAGATGGGACAGAACACCGGGGAGCTGTTTTTT CASSEMGQNTGELFF
- - TRBJ2-7 TRBV11-2 TGTGCCAGCAGCTTAAGAAGCACAGGGTCGGTCGAGCAGTACTTC CASSLRSTGSVEQYF
- - TRBJ2-1 TRBV29-1 TGCAGCGTCGTCCGCGAGGGGGTGTACAATGAGCAGTTCTTC CSVVREGVYNEQFF
- - TRBJ2-7 TRBV4-1 TGCGCCAGCAGTCTTCCCGAAAACAGCTACGAGCAGTACTTC CASSLPENSYEQYF
- TRBD2 TRBJ2-5 TRBV28 TGTGCCAGCGGCCGGTTGGGGAGGGCCTACGAGACCCAGTACTTC CASGRLGRAYETQYF
- TRBD1 TRBJ2-7 TRBV11-3 TGTGCCAGCAGCCTAAACCGGGACAGGGCTCACGAGCAGTACTTC CASSLNRDRAHEQYF
- TRBD2 TRBJ2-3 TRBV5-6 TGTGCCAGCACGACTAGCGGGGGGGAGGATACGCAGTATTTT CASTTSGGEDTQYF
- - TRBJ2-4 TRBV28 TGTGCCAGCAGTTTAGGTGGGGACGGAGTAAACATTCAGTACTTC CASSLGGDGVNIQYF
- - TRBJ2-5 TRBV7-6 TGTGCCAGCAGCTTTGATCGGGGCGAGACCCAGTACTTC CASSFDRGETQYF
- TRBD1 TRBJ1-6 TRBV13 TGTGCCAGCAGCTTAAACAGGGGCCCCAATTCACCCCTCCACTTT CASSLNRGPNSPLHF
- TRBD2 TRBJ2-7 TRBV7-8 TGTGCCAGCAGCCGACAACGGACTAGCGGGGCCTCCTACGAGCAGTACTTC CASSRQRTSGASYEQYF
- - TRBJ2-3 TRBV7-2 TGTGCCAGCAGCTTAGACAGGGCTAGGGGGTATTTT CASSLDRARGYF
- - TRBJ1-4 TRBV10-2 TGCGCCAGCAGTCGGAAACCCGGGTTCCAGGAAAAACTGTTTTTT CASSRKPGFQEKLFF
once - TRBJ1-1 TRBV7-8 TGTGCCAGCAGCTTGGTGACAGTCGGGACTGAAGCTTTCTTT CASSLVTVGTEAFF
- - TRBJ1-1 TRBV5-1 TGCGCCAGCAGCTTGGGTATCCGGGGGCCTGAAGCTTTCTTT CASSLGIRGPEAFF
- TRBD1 TRBJ2-7 TRBV7-9 TGTGCCAGCAGCTTATCAGGGACAGGATTCTCCTACGAGCAGTACTTC CASSLSGTGFSYEQYF
- - TRBJ1-2 TRBV5-1 TGCGCCAGCAGCTTGGCCTTAACAGCTTACTACGCTAACTATGGCTACACCTTC CASSLALTAYYANYGYTF
once TRBD2 TRBJ2-1 TRBV18 TGTGCCAGCTCACCCCCGGGACTAGCGGCGTCCGCCTACAATGAGCAGTTCTTC CASSPPGLAASAYNEQFF
- - TRBJ2-1 TRBV6-1 TGTGCCAGCAGTGCCCTACGCCAGACCTACAATGAGCAGTTCTTC CASSALRQTYNEQFF
once - TRBJ2-7 TRBV28 TGTGCCTATAAGAGGGTACACCATTCCTACGAGCAGTACTTC CAYKRVHHSYEQYF
once - TRBJ1-1 TRBV5-5 TGTGCCAGCAGCTTGGAGTGGGGCGAAGCTTTCTTT CASSLEWGEAFF
- - TRBJ2-4 TRBV7-2 TGTGCCAGCAGCTTAAACATAGAAAACATTCAGTACTTC CASSLNIENIQYF
- TRBD2 TRBJ2-1 TRBV7-2 TGTGCCAGCAGCTTTCGGGGCCCTAGCGGGAGAGGTGAGCAGTTCTTC CASSFRGPSGRGEQFF
- - TRBJ1-1 TRBV29-1 TGCAGCGTTGCGGTAGGGTTCGGCACTGAAGCTTTCTTT CSVAVGFGTEAFF
few - TRBJ2-2 TRBV12-5 TGTGCTAGTGGCGTGGGTCCCGGGGAGCTGTTTTTT CASGVGPGELFF
- TRBD2 TRBJ2-3 TRBV11-3 TGTGCCAGCAGCTTAGGTAGCGGGAGTTCAGATACGCAGTATTTT CASSLGSGSSDTQYF
- - TRBJ1-5 TRBV7-6 TGTGCCAGCACTACTCAGGGGTATTGCAATCAGCCCCAGCATTTT CASTTQGYCNQPQHF
- - TRBJ1-5 TRBV18 TGTGCCAGCTCCCGGGACCTACAAGGGAATCAGCCCCAGCATTTT CASSRDLQGNQPQHF
- - TRBJ2-3 TRBV4-1 TGCGCCAGCAGCCAAGACCCCTCGGGGCGGGATACGCAGTATTTT CASSQDPSGRDTQYF
- TRBD1 TRBJ1-5 TRBV28 TGTGCCAGCAGTTTTGGGACAGGGGCCTACAATCAGCCCCAGCATTTT CASSFGTGAYNQPQHF
- - TRBJ2-1 TRBV5-1 TGCGCCAGCAACGCGGGAAACTCCTACAATGAGCAGTTCTTC CASNAGNSYNEQFF